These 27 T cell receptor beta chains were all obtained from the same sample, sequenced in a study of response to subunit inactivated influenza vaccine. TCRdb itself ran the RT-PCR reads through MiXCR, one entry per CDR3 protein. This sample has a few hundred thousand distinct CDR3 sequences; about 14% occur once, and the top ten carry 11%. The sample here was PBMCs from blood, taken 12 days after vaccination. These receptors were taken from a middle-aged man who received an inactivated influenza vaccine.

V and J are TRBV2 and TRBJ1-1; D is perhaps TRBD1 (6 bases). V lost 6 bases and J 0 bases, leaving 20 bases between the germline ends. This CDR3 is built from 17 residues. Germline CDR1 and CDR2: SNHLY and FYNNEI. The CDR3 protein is CASRNPRGGDLNTEAFF. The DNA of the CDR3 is TGTGCCAGCAGGAACCCCCGGGGGGGCGATTTGAACACTGAAGCTTTCTTT.

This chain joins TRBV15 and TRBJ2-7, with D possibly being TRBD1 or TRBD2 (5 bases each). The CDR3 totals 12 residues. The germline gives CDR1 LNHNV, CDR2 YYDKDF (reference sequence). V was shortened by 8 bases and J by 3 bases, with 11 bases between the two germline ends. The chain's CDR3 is CATAGTHYEQYF. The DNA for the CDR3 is TGTGCCACCGCCGGGACCCACTACGAGCAGTACTTC.

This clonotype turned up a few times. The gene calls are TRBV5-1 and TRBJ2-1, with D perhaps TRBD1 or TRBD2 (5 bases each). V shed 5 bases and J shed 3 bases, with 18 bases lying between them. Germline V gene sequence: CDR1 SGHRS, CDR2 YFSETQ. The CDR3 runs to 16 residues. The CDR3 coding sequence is TGCGCCAGCAGTCGCCAATCGAGGGACGGCTACAATGAGCAGTTCTTC. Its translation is CASSRQSRDGYNEQFF.

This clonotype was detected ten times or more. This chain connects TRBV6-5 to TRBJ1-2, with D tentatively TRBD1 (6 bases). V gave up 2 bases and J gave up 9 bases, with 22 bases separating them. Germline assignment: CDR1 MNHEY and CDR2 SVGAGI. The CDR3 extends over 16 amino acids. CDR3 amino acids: CASSYRSTRTASRYTF. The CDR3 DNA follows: TGTGCCAGCAGTTACCGATCGACACGGACAGCAAGTCGCTACACCTTC.

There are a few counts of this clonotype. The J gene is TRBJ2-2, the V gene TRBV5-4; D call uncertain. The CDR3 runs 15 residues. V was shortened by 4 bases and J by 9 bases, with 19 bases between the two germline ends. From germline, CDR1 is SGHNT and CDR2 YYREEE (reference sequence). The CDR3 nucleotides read TGTGCCAGCAGCCCGGGCTCTAGAGTGGACCGGGAGCTGTTTTTT. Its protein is CASSPGSRVDRELFF.

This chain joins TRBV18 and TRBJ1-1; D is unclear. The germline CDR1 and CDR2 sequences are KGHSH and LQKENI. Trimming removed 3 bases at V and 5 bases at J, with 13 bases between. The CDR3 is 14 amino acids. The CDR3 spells CASSPEGTGTEAFF. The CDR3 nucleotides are TGTGCCAGCTCACCGGAAGGAACGGGAACTGAAGCTTTCTTT. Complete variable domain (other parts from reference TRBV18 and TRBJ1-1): NAGVMQNPRHLVRRRGQEARLRCSPMKGHSHVYWYRQLPEEGLKFMVYLQKENIIDESGMPKERFSAEFPKEGPSILRIQQVVRGDSAAYFCASSPEGTGTEAFFGQGTRLTVV.

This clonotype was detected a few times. CDR3 amino acids: CASSLLQLHTDTQYF. CDR3 nucleotide sequence: TGTGCCAGCAGCTTATTACAGCTTCACACAGATACGCAGTATTTT. The chain is built from TRBV7-9 and TRBJ2-3; D uncertain. V lost 2 bases to trimming and J lost 2 bases, with 11 bases between them. The germline CDR1 and CDR2 sequences are SEHNR and FQNEAQ (reference sequence). This CDR3 is built from 15 residues.

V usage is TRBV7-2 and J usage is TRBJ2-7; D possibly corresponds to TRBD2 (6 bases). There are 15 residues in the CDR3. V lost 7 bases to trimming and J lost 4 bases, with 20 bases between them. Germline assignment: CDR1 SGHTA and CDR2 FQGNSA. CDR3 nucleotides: TGTGCCAGCACCCCGAGGGTGGGGGGACTTTACGAGCAGTACTTC. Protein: CASTPRVGGLYEQYF.

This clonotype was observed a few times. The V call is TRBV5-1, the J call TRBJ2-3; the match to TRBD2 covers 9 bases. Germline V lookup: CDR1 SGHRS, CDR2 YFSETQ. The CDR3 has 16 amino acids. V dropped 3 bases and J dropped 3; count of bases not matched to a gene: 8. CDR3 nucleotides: TGCGCCAGCAGCTGGAAGACTAGCGGTACGACAGATACGCAGTATTTT. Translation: CASSWKTSGTTDTQYF.

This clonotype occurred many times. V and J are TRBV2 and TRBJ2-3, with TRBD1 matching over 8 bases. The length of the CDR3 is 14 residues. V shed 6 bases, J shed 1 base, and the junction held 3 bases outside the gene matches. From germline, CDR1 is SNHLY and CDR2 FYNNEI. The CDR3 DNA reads TGTGCCAGCAGGACGGGACAGGGCACAGATACGCAGTATTTT. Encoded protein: CASRTGQGTDTQYF.

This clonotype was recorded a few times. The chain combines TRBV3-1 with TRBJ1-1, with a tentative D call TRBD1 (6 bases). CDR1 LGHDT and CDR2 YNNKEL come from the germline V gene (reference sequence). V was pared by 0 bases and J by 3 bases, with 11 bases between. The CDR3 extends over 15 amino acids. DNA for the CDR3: TGTGCCAGCAGCCAAGATCCGGGGGCGGACACTGAAGCTTTCTTT. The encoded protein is CASSQDPGADTEAFF.

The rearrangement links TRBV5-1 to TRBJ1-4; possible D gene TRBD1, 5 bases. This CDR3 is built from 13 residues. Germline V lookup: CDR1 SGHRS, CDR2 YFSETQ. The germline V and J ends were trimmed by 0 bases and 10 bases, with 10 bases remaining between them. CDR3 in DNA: TGCGCCAGCAGCTTGGAAGTGGGGGGAAAACTGTTTTTT. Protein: CASSLEVGGKLFF.

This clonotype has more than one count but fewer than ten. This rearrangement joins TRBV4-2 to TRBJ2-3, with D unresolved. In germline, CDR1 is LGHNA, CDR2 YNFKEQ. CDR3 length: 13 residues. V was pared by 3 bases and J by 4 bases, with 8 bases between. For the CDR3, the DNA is TGTGCCAGCAGCCACCCCACGGCAGATACGCAGTATTTT. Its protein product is CASSHPTADTQYF.

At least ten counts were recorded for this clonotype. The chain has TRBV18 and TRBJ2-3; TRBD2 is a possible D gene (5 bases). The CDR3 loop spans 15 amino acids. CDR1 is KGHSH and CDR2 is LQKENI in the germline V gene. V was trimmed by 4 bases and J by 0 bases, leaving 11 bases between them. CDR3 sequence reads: CASSLIWESTDTQYF. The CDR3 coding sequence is TGTGCCAGCTCACTAATTTGGGAGAGCACAGATACGCAGTATTTT.

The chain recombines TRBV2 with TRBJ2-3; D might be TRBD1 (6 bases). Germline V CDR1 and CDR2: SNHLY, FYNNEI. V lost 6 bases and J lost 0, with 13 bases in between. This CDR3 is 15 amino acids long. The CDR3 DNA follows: TGTGCCAGCAGGGTCGGGACACCTAGCACAGATACGCAGTATTTT. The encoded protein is CASRVGTPSTDTQYF.

DNA for the CDR3: TGTGCCAGCAGCTTAGGTACGCAGCCCCAGCATTTT. It is translated as CASSLGTQPQHF. This rearrangement joins TRBV7-2 to TRBJ1-5, with D unclear. V lost 1 base, J lost 7 bases, and 5 bases lay in between. Looked up from germline, CDR1 is SGHTA and CDR2 is FQGNSA. The length of the CDR3 is 12 residues.

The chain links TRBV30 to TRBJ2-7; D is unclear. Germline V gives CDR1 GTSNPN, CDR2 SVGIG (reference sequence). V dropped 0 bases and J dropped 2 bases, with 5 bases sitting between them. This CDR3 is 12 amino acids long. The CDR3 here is CAWSVGPYEQYF. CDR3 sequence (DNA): TGTGCCTGGAGTGTAGGGCCCTACGAGCAGTACTTC. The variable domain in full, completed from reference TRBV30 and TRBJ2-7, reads SQTIHQWPATLVQPVGSPLSLECTVEGTSNPNLYWYRQAAGRGLQLLFYSVGIGQISSEVPQNLSASRPQDRQFILSSKKLLLSDSGFYLCAWSVGPYEQYFGPGTRLTVT.

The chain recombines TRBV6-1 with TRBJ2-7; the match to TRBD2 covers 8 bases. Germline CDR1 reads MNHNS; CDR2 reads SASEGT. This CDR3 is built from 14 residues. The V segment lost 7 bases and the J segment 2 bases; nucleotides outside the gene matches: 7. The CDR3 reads CASNRAGGTYEQYF. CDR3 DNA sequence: TGTGCCAGCAATAGGGCGGGAGGTACCTACGAGCAGTACTTC.

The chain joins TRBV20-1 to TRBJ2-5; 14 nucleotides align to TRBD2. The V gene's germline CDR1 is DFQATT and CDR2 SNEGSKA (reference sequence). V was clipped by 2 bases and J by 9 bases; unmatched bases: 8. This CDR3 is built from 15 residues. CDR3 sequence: CSARITGLAGVAQYF. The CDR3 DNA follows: TGCAGTGCTAGAATAACGGGACTAGCGGGAGTAGCCCAGTACTTC.

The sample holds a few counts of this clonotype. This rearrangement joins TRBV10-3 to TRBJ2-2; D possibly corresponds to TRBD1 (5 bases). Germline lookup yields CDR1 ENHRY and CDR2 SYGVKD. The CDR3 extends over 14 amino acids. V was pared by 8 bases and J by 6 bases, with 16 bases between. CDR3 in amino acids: CAIAPITGSGELFF. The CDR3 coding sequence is TGTGCCATCGCCCCAATTACAGGCTCCGGGGAGCTGTTTTTT.

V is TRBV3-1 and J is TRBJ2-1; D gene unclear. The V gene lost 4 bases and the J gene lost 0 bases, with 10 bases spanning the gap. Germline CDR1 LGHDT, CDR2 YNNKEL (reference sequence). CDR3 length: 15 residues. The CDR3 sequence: CASSRRSGSYNEQFF. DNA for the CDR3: TGTGCCAGCAGCCGCCGATCCGGCTCCTACAATGAGCAGTTCTTC.

The CDR3 DNA reads as TGTGCCAGTAGTTCGACTAGCATCCAAGAGACCCAGTACTTC. Translation gives CASSSTSIQETQYF. The chain employs TRBV19 and TRBJ2-5, with 7 bases aligning to TRBD2. The V gene's germline CDR1 is LNHDA and CDR2 SQIVND (reference sequence). The CDR3 length is 14 residues. Losses at the gene ends were 5 bases for V and 1 base for J; bases not matched to a gene: 4.

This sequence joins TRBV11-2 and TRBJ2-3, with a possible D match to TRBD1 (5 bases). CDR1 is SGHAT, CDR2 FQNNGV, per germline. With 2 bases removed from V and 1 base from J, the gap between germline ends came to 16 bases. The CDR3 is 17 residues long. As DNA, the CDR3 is TGTGCCAGCAGCTTAAATGGTGGGGCGCCCGGCACAGATACGCAGTATTTT. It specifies CASSLNGGAPGTDTQYF.

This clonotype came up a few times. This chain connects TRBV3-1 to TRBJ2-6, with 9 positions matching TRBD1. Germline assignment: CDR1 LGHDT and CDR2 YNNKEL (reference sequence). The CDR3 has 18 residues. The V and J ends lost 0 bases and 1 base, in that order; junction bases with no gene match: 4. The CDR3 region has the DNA TGTGCCAGCAGCCAAGAAAGGGGGACAGGGTCTGGGGCCAACGTCCTGACTTTC. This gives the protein CASSQERGTGSGANVLTF. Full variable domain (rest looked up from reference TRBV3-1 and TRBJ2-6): DTAVSQTPKYLVTQMGNDKSIKCEQNLGHDTMYWYKQDSKKFLKIMFSYNNKELIINETVPNRFSPKSPDKAHLNLHINSLELGDSAVYFCASSQERGTGSGANVLTFGAGSRLTVL.

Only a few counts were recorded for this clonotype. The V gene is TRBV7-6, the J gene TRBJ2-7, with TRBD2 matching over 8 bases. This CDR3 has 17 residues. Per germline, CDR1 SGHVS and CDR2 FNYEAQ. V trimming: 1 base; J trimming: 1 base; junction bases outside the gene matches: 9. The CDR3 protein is CASSLGDFRGGSYEQYF. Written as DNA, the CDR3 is TGTGCCAGCAGCTTAGGTGATTTTCGGGGGGGATCCTACGAGCAGTACTTC.

The CDR3, as DNA: TGCAGCGTTGTAGGCGGGAGTATGTACAATGAGCAGTTCTTC. Protein sequence: CSVVGGSMYNEQFF. V usage is TRBV29-1 and J usage is TRBJ2-1; 7 bases fit TRBD2. V dropped 4 bases and J dropped 4; count of bases not matched to a gene: 7. The CDR3 loop spans 14 amino acids. The germline V gene encodes CDR1 SQVTM and CDR2 ANQGSEA.

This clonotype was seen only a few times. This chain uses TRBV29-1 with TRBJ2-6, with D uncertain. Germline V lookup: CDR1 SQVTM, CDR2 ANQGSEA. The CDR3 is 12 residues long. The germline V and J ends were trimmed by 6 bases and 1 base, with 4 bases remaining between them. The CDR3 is CSVMSGANVLTF. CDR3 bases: TGCAGCGTAATGTCTGGGGCCAACGTCCTGACTTTC.